This T cell receptor beta chain was observed in a study of blood T cell repertoires in COVID-19. Background on the study: Material from acute and convalescent COVID-19 was sourced from the United States, Italy and Spain. In each case, the material was cDNA or gDNA derived from T cells, B-cell-depleted T cells, or PBMCs.

Original analysis: Cell counts per sample came from amplifying reference gene primers. Data came from immunoSEQ multiplex PCR; TCRdb stores just in-frame clones and leaves some out. V, J and clone size are taken as reported in that table, and D and trimming were inferred from the DNA itself. Of more than 85,000 clones in the sample, approximately 80% were seen once. The germline CDR1 and CDR2 sequences are SGHDT and YYEEEE. The trim removed 1 base at V and 6 bases at J, leaving 7 bases unmatched. This CDR3 spans 16 amino acids. Sequenced: peripheral blood. This chain joins TRBV5-6 and TRBJ2-4; 10 positions agree with TRBD2. This receptor was obtained from a man aged 65 to 79 with acute or convalescent COVID-19. The CDR3: CASSLFLAGVGNIQYF. In DNA form, the CDR3 reads TGTGCCAGCAGCTTGTTCCTAGCGGGAGTGGGAAACATTCAGTACTTC. Complete variable domain (other parts from reference TRBV5-6 and TRBJ2-4): DAGVTQSPTHLIKTRGQQVTLRCSPKSGHDTVSWYQQALGQGPQFIFQYYEEEERQRGNFPDRFSGHQFPNYSSELNVNALLLGDSALYLCASSLFLAGVGNIQYFGAGTRLSVL.